The text below deals with one T cell receptor (beta chain). Its antigen is not identified. The data were obtained in a study of cytomegalovirus exposure and HLA in healthy donors. PCR amplification relied on 60 Vbeta primers (plus 13 Jbeta primers). Only in-frame clones appear in the TCRdb table, and some are missing; sequencing was by immunoSEQ multiplex PCR. The table records 100,000 or so clones, around three quarters of them present only once. Whole-study results and caveats: More clonal expansion characterized HLA-associated TCR beta chains than equally common others in a later analysis. Reportedly, a later analysis found an Asian-associated ancestry cluster had fewer N-insertions than the approximately 670-donor mean.

The sequence was collected from a female donor in good health and CMV-seronegative. Sample: PBMCs.

CDR3 sequence (DNA): TGTGCCAGCAGCGTAGAGTCTAGCGGGAAAGTAGGCAATGAGCAGTTCTTC. Its protein product is CASSVESSGKVGNEQFF. The genes are TRBV9 and TRBJ2-1; 9 bases align to TRBD2. CDR3 length equals 17 residues. CDR1 is SGDLS, CDR2 YYNGEE, per germline. V dropped 0 bases and J dropped 6; count of bases not matched to a gene: 10.